This passage covers 21 T cell receptor beta chains from one sample sequenced in a study of graft-versus-host responses after intestinal transplantation. This table comes from immunoSEQ multiplex PCR, and its TCRdb copy is limited to in-frame clones, with some not included. In the table there are roughly 99,000 clones, around 92% of which are singletons. For these receptors, no antigen is known. The material sequenced was unstimulated CD8+ T cells sorted from spleen or lymph node cells, taken before transplant. Receptors were obtained from a human donor who was the organ donor for an intestinal transplant.

The chain uses TRBV2 and TRBJ1-5, with no clear D. Trimming cost V 5 bases and J 3 bases, with 11 bases left between them. The CDR3 length is 14 residues. Germline V lookup: CDR1 SNHLY, CDR2 FYNNEI. CDR3 amino acids: CASSPGEANQPQHF. The CDR3 DNA is TGTGCCAGCAGTCCAGGCGAAGCCAATCAGCCCCAGCATTTT.

This chain links TRBV27 with TRBJ1-1; TRBD1 matches at 9 bases. V shed 2 bases and J 1 base; nucleotides not matched to a gene: 8. The germline V gene encodes CDR1 MNHEY and CDR2 SMNVEV (reference sequence). This CDR3 is built from 17 residues. This chain's CDR3 is CASSLASGTGRNTEAFF. CDR3 DNA sequence: TGTGCCAGCAGTTTAGCAAGTGGGACAGGGCGGAACACTGAAGCTTTCTTT.

This clone was observed a single time. The rearrangement uses TRBV15 and TRBJ2-3; D may be TRBD2 (5 bases). The germline V and J ends were trimmed by 3 bases and 5 bases, with 12 bases remaining between them. The CDR3 contains 14 residues. Germline CDR1 is LNHNV and CDR2 is YYDKDF (reference sequence). The CDR3 region has the DNA TGTGCCACCAGCAGGGAGGAAACACAAGATACGCAGTATTTT. This codes for CATSREETQDTQYF.

V is TRBV4-1 and J is TRBJ2-3; 7 nucleotides agree with TRBD1. Germline values: CDR1 MGHRA, CDR2 YSYEKL. CDR3 size: 14 residues. Trimming took 2 bases from V and 8 from J; bases not matched to a gene: 7. In DNA form, the CDR3 reads TGCGCCAGCAGCCAACTACCGGACAGGCTTACGCAGTATTTT. Its protein is CASSQLPDRLTQYF.

V usage is TRBV13 and J usage is TRBJ2-7; no clear D. The CDR3 runs 12 residues. Trimming left V 0 bases short and J 2 bases short, with 2 bases between. Germline lookup yields CDR1 PRHDT and CDR2 FYEKMQ (reference sequence). The DNA for the CDR3 is TGTGCCAGCAGCTTAGGCGCCTACGAGCAGTACTTC. This sequence encodes CASSLGAYEQYF. Filled out from reference TRBV13 and TRBJ2-7, the complete variable domain reads AAGVIQSPRHLIKEKRETATLKCYPIPRHDTVYWYQQGPGQDPQFLISFYEKMQSDKGSIPDRFSAQQFSDYHSELNMSSLELGDSALYFCASSLGAYEQYFGPGTRLTVT.

A few counts support this clone. The chain couples TRBV5-6 to TRBJ1-2; a possible D gene is TRBD1 (6 bases). CDR3 length: 13 amino acids. Germline CDR1 and CDR2: SGHDT and YYEEEE. V lost 4 bases to trimming and J lost 2 bases, with 9 bases between them. The CDR3 DNA follows: TGTGCCAGCAGCACCGGACAGAACTATGGCTACACCTTC. Translated: CASSTGQNYGYTF.

The chain's CDR3 is CASSEASFLADQPQHF. The CDR3, as DNA: TGTGCCAGCAGTGAAGCTTCGTTTTTGGCAGATCAGCCCCAGCATTTT. This chain uses TRBV6-1 with TRBJ1-5; D gene unclear. V lost 0 bases and J lost 5, with 14 bases in between. The CDR3 covers 16 residues. Germline V gene sequence: CDR1 MNHNS, CDR2 SASEGT.

V and J are TRBV27 and TRBJ1-4; D might be TRBD1 (5 bases). Trimming cost V 6 bases and J 6 bases, with 11 bases left between them. The CDR3 runs to 13 residues. Germline V gives CDR1 MNHEY, CDR2 SMNVEV (reference sequence). This chain's CDR3 is CASRRGGDEKLFF. The CDR3 nucleotides read TGTGCCAGCAGGAGGGGAGGGGATGAAAAACTGTTTTTT.

This chain connects TRBV4-1 to TRBJ1-1; 8 bases map to TRBD1. The J segment lost 5 bases and the V segment lost 4 bases, leaving 21 bases of the junction unmatched. There are 19 residues in the CDR3. Germline V gives CDR1 MGHRA, CDR2 YSYEKL. The DNA for the CDR3 is TGCGCCAGCAGCCGAGATGTAGGACAGGGATTAGGAGATTGGACTGAAGCTTTCTTT. Translated, it gives CASSRDVGQGLGDWTEAFF.

The gene calls are TRBV4-1 and TRBJ1-2; D possibly corresponds to TRBD1 (5 bases). V lost 0 bases, J lost 4 bases, and 15 bases lay in between. The CDR3 sequence is 16 residues long. Germline V gene sequence: CDR1 MGHRA, CDR2 YSYEKL. CDR3 sequence (DNA): TGCGCCAGCAGCCAAGATCGAGGCGTGGGGCTCTATGGCTACACCTTC. Its protein product is CASSQDRGVGLYGYTF.

The chain recombines TRBV7-9 with TRBJ2-7; no clear D gene. V was cut by 6 bases and J by 6 bases, with 12 bases left in between. The CDR3 is 12 residues long. Germline-derived CDR1 and CDR2 are SEHNR and FQNEAQ (reference sequence). Here the CDR3 DNA reads TGTGCCAGCAGTTTGGGCCGTTCCGAGCAGTACTTC. This gives the protein CASSLGRSEQYF.

The genes are TRBV15 and TRBJ1-2, with D possibly matching TRBD1 (5 bases). The ends were cut back, 4 bases at V and 6 bases at J, with 12 bases in the middle. The germline V gene encodes CDR1 LNHNV and CDR2 YYDKDF (reference sequence). The CDR3 is 13 residues long. DNA of the CDR3: TGTGCCACCAGCAACATGCGGGGCGATGGCTACACCTTC. It translates to CATSNMRGDGYTF.

V and J are TRBV9 and TRBJ2-2; D might be TRBD1 (6 bases). There are 17 residues in the CDR3. Germline assignment: CDR1 SGDLS and CDR2 YYNGEE. Trimming took off 4 bases at V and 0 bases at J, with 16 bases between the two ends. The CDR3 DNA reads TGTGCCAGCAGCCGACCATGGGGGCGGACGAACACCGGGGAGCTGTTTTTT. Amino acid sequence: CASSRPWGRTNTGELFF. Full variable domain (remainder filled in from reference TRBV9 and TRBJ2-2): DSGVTQTPKHLITATGQRVTLRCSPRSGDLSVYWYQQSLDQGLQFLIQYYNGEERAKGNILERFSAQQFPDLHSELNLSSLELGDSALYFCASSRPWGRTNTGELFFGEGSRLTVL.

This chain connects TRBV11-2 to TRBJ2-7; maybe TRBD1 (5 bases). Germline CDR1 SGHAT, CDR2 FQNNGV. The V end was cut by 3 bases, the J end by 1 base, with 10 bases between. The CDR3 length is 14 residues. The CDR3 nucleotides read TGTGCCAGCAGCTTTTTTGACAGATCCTACGAGCAGTACTTC. Its protein is CASSFFDRSYEQYF. Full variable domain (outside the CDR3, taken from reference TRBV11-2 and TRBJ2-7): EAGVAQSPRYKIIEKRQSVAFWCNPISGHATLYWYQQILGQGPKLLIQFQNNGVVDDSQLPKDRFSAERLKGVDSTLKIQPAKLEDSAVYLCASSFFDRSYEQYFGPGTRLTVT.

With regard to this clone: One junction end does not reproduce the germline sequence, and a read error may be involved. The chain links TRBV13 to TRBJ1-2, with a weak D call TRBD1 (5 bases). CDR3 length: 16 residues. The germline CDR1 and CDR2 sequences are PRHDT and FYEKMQ (reference sequence). This CDR3 reads CASSLRETMDKAPDAF. Here the CDR3 DNA reads TGTGCCAGCAGCTTAAGAGAGACAATGGACAAGGCCCCTGACGCCTTC.

The rearrangement links TRBV9 to TRBJ2-1; 9 bases are shared with TRBD2. Germline-derived CDR1 and CDR2 are SGDLS and YYNGEE. V lost 4 bases, J lost 0 bases, and 5 bases stayed unmatched. The CDR3 totals 16 residues. The CDR3, as DNA: TGTGCCAGCAGCTCCCTAGCGGGAAGCTCCTACAATGAGCAGTTCTTC. The encoded protein is CASSSLAGSSYNEQFF.

This clone was found once. This rearrangement joins TRBV2 to TRBJ1-1; TRBD1 aligns across 12 bases. The trim removed 6 bases at V and 5 bases at J, leaving 4 bases unmatched. CDR3 length: 14 amino acids. Germline V gene data show CDR1 as SNHLY and CDR2 as FYNNEI. The CDR3 bases are TGTGCCAGCAGAAGGGGACAGGGGGCGACTGAAGCTTTCTTT. Protein product: CASRRGQGATEAFF.

V gene TRBV27 combines with J gene TRBJ2-6, with TRBD2 as a possible D gene (5 bases). The CDR3 consists of 17 residues. V gave up 3 bases and J gave up 2 bases, with 14 bases separating them. Germline CDR1 and CDR2: MNHEY and SMNVEV (reference sequence). CDR3 residues: CASSFSGYSPGANVLTF. In DNA, the CDR3 is TGTGCCAGCAGTTTTTCGGGATATTCGCCTGGGGCCAACGTCCTGACTTTC.

This chain's CDR3 is CASRPLGGSGNTIYF. CDR3 DNA: TGTGCCAGCAGACCCCTGGGGGGCTCTGGAAACACCATATATTTT. The chain recombines TRBV28 with TRBJ1-3; possible D gene TRBD1, 5 bases. The CDR3 contains 15 residues. Germline V gene lookup returns CDR1 MDHEN and CDR2 SYDVKM. Trimming removed 6 bases at V and 0 bases at J, with 12 bases between.

Here the CDR3 reads CSVPGGCCSGTEAFF. The CDR3, as DNA: TGCAGCGTTCCAGGGGGCTGTTGTTCGGGCACTGAAGCTTTCTTT. The chain combines TRBV29-1 with TRBJ1-1; 8 nucleotides agree with TRBD1. The CDR3 extends over 15 amino acids. Trimming took 5 bases from V and 4 from J; bases not matched to a gene: 12. The germline V gene encodes CDR1 SQVTM and CDR2 ANQGSEA.

V is TRBV5-6 and J is TRBJ1-1; 9 bases are a match to TRBD1. CDR1 is SGHDT, CDR2 YYEEEE, per germline. The V and J ends lost 1 base and 4 bases, in that order; junction bases with no gene match: 17. CDR3 length equals 19 residues. CDR3 DNA: TGTGCCAGCAGCTTGAGAGTGGACAGGGGTATTTTGGGGGGCACTGAAGCTTTCTTT. Encoded protein: CASSLRVDRGILGGTEAFF.